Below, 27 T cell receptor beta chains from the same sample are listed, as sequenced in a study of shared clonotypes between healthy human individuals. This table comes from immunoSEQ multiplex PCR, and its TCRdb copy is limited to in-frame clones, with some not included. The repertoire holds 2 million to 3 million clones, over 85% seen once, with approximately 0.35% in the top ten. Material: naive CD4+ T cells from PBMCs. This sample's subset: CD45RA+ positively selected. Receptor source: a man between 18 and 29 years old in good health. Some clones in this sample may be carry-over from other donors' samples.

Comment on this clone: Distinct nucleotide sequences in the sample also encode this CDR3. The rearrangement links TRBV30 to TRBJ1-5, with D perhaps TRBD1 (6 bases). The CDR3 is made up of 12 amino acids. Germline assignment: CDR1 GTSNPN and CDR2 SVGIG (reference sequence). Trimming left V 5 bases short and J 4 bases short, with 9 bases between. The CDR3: CAWSDRNQPQHF. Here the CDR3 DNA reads TGTGCCTGGTCCGACAGGAATCAGCCCCAGCATTTT.

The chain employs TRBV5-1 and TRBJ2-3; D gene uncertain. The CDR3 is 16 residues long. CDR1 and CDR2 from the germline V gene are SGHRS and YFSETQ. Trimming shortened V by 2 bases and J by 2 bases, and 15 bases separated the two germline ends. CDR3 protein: CASSFLGSGLTDTQYF. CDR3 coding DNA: TGCGCCAGCAGCTTTCTGGGTTCGGGCCTCACAGATACGCAGTATTTT.

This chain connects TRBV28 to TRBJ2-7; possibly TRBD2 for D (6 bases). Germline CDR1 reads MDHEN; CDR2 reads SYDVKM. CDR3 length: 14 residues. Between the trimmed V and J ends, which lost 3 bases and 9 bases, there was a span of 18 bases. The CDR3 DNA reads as TGTGCCAGCAGTTTCGGGGGTTGGGGAAACGGGCAGTACTTC. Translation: CASSFGGWGNGQYF.

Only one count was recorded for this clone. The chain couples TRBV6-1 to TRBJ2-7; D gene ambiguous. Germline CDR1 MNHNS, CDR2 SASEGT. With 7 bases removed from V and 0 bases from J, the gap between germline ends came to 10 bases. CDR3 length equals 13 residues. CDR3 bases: TGTGCCAGCACCCTTTGGAGCTCCTACGAGCAGTACTTC. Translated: CASTLWSSYEQYF.

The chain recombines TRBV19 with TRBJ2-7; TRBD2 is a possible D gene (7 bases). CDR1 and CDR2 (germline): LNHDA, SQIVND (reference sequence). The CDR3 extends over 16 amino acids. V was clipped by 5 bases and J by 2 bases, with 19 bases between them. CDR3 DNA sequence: TGTGCCAGTAGTCGATATAGGACTAGACAGGCCTACGAGCAGTACTTC. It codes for CASSRYRTRQAYEQYF.

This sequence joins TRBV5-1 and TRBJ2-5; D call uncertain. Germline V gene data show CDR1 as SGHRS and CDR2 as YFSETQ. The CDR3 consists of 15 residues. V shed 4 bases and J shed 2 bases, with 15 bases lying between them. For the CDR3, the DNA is TGCGCCAGCAGCCAACGTAGCTTAGGGCAAGAGACCCAGTACTTC. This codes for CASSQRSLGQETQYF.

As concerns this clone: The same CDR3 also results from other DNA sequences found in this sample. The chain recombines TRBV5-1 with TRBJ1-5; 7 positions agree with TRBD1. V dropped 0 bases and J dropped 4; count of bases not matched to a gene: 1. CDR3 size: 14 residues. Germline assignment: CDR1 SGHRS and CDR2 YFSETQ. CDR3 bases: TGCGCCAGCAGCTTGGAGGGGGCGAATCAGCCCCAGCATTTT. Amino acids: CASSLEGANQPQHF.

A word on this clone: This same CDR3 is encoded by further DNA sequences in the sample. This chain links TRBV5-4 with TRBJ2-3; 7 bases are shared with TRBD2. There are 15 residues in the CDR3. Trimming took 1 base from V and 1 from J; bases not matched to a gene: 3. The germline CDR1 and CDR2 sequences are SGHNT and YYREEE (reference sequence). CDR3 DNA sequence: TGTGCCAGCAGCTTGAGTCTAGCGGGCACAGATACGCAGTATTTT. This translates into CASSLSLAGTDTQYF.

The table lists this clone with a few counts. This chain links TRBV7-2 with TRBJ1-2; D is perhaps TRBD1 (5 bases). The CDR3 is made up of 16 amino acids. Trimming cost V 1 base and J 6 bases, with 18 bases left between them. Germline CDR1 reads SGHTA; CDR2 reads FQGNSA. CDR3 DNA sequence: TGTGCCAGCAGCTTAGTGCAGGGCGCAAATGGCAATGGCTACACCTTC. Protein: CASSLVQGANGNGYTF.

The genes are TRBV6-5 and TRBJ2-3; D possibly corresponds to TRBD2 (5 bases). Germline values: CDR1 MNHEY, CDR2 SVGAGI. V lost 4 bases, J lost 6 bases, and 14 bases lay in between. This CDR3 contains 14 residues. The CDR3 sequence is CASSSSGRSDTQYF. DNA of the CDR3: TGTGCCAGCAGTTCCTCGGGGAGATCCGATACGCAGTATTTT.

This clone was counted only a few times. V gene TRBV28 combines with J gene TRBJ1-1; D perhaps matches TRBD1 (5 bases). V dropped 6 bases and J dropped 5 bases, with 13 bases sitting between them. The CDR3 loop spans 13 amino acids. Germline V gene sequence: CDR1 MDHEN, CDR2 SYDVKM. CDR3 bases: TGTGCCAGCAGGGGGCCAGGGAGAACTGAAGCTTTCTTT. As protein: CASRGPGRTEAFF.

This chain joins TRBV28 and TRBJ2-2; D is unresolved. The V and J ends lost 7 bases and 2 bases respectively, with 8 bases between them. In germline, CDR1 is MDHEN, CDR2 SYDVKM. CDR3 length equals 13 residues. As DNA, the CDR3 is TGTGCCAGCACGACCACTAACACCGGGGAGCTGTTTTTT. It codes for CASTTTNTGELFF.

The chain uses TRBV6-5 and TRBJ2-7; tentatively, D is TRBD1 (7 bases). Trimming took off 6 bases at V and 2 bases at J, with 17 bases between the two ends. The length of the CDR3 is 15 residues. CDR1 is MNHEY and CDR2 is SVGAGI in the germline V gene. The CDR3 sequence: CASRSRGAPPYEQYF. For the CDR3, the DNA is TGTGCCAGCAGGTCCAGGGGGGCACCCCCCTACGAGCAGTACTTC.

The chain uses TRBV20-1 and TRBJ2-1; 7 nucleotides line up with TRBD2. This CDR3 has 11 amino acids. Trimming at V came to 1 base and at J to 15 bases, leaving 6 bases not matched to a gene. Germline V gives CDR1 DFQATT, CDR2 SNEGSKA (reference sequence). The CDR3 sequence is CSARGSAGLFF. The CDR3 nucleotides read TGCAGTGCTAGAGGATCAGCGGGATTGTTCTTC.

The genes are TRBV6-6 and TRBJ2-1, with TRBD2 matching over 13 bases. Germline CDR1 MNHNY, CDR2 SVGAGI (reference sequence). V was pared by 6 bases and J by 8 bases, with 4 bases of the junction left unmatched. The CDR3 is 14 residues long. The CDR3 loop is CASRGLAGVYEQFF. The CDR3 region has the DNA TGTGCCAGCAGAGGACTAGCGGGAGTCTATGAGCAGTTCTTC.

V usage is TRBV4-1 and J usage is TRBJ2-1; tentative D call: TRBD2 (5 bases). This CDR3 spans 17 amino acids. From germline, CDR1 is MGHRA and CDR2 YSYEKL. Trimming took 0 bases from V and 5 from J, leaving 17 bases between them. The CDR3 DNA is TGCGCCAGCAGCCAAGATCGGGGAGTATTGAGGAACAATGAGCAGTTCTTC. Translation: CASSQDRGVLRNNEQFF.

For the CDR3, the DNA is TGCGCCAGCAGCCAAGTGGCCCAGCGTCTATACAATGAGCAGTTCTTC. It translates to CASSQVAQRLYNEQFF. V usage is TRBV4-1 and J usage is TRBJ2-1; D is unclear. Germline CDR1 and CDR2: MGHRA and YSYEKL. V lost 1 base, J lost 4 bases, and 14 bases lay in between. The CDR3 totals 16 residues.

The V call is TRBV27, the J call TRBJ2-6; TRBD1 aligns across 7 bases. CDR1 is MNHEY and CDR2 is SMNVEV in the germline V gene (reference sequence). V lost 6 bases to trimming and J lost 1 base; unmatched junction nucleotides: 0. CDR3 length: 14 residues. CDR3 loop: CASSRGSGANVLTF. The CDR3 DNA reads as TGTGCCAGCAGCAGGGGGTCTGGGGCCAACGTCCTGACTTTC.

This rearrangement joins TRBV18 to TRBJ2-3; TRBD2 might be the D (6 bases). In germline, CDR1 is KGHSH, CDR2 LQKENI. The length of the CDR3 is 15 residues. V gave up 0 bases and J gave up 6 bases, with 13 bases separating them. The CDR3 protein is CASSPPGGAGDTQYF. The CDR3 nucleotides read TGTGCCAGCTCACCACCGGGCGGGGCCGGCGATACGCAGTATTTT.

The CDR3 region has the DNA TGCGCCAGCAGCCAAGCTTCGGCAGGGCCGGATGGCTACACCTTC. This gives the protein CASSQASAGPDGYTF. This rearrangement joins TRBV4-3 to TRBJ1-2; D might be TRBD1 (5 bases). Germline-derived CDR1 and CDR2 are LGHNA and YSLEER. CDR3 length equals 15 residues. V lost 1 base to trimming and J lost 6 bases, with 15 bases between them.

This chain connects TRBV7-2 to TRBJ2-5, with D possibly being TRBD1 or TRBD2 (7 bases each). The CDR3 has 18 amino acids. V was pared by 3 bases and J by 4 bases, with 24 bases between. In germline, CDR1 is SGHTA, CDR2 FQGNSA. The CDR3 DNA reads TGTGCCAGCAGCTTTAGATCACAGGGGAGGGCCTCTTCAGAGACCCAGTACTTC. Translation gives CASSFRSQGRASSETQYF. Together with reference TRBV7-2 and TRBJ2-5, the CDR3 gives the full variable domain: GAGVSQSPSNKVTEKGKDVELRCDPISGHTALYWYRQSLGQGLEFLIYFQGNSAPDKSGLPSDRFSAERTGGSVSTLTIQRTQQEDSAVYLCASSFRSQGRASSETQYFGPGTRLLVL.

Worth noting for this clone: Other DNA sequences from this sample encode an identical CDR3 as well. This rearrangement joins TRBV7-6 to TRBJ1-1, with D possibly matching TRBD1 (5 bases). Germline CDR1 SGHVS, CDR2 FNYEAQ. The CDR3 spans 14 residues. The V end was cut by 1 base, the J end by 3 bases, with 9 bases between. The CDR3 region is CASSLGGGDTEAFF. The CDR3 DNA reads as TGTGCCAGCAGCTTAGGGGGGGGAGACACTGAAGCTTTCTTT. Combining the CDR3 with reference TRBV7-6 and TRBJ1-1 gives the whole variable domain GAGVSQSPRYKVTKRGQDVALRCDPISGHVSLYWYRQALGQGPEFLTYFNYEAQQDKSGLPNDRFSAERPEGSISTLTIQRTEQRDSAMYRCASSLGGGDTEAFFGQGTRLTVV.

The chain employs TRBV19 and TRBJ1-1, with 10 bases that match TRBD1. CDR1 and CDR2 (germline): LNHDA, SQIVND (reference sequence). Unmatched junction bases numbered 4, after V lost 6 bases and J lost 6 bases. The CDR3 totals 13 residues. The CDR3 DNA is TGTGCCAGTAGACTCGACAGGGGGCCTGAAGCTTTCTTT. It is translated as CASRLDRGPEAFF.

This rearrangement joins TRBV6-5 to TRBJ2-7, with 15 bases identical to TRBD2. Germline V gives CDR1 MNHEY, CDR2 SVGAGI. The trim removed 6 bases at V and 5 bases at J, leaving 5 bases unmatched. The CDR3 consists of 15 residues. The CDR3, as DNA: TGTGCCAGCAGCGGACTAGCGGGAGGGATGCACGAGCAGTACTTC. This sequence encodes CASSGLAGGMHEQYF.

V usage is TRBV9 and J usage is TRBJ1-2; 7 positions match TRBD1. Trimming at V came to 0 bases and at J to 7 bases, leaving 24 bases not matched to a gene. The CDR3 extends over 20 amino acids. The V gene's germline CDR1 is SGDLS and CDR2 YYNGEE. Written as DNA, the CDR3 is TGTGCCAGCAGCGTAGACGCTAATTGGGACAGCGCTTTGCAACGCGGTGGCTACACCTTC. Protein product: CASSVDANWDSALQRGGYTF.

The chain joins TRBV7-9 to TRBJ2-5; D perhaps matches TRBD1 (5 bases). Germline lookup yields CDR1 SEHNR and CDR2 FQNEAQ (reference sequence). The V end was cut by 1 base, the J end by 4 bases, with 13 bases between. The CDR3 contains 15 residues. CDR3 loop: CASSLGQSGVETQYF. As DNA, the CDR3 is TGTGCCAGCAGCTTAGGACAGTCTGGCGTAGAGACCCAGTACTTC.

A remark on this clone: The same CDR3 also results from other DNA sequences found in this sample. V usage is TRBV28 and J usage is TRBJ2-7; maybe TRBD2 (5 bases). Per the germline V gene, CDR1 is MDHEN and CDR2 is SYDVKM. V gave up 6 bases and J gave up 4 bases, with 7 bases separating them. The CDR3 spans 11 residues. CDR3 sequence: CASSSGYEQYF. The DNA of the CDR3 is TGTGCCAGCAGCTCGGGGTACGAGCAGTACTTC.